The subject of this entry is one T cell receptor (beta chain). What it binds is unknown. This entry is derived from a study of T cell responses to AZD1222 COVID-19 vaccine. Overall study: Second-dose intervals of approximately 4 or approximately 12 weeks were pooled. Findings and caveats of the study: Among AZD1222 vaccinees, only six or seven were seropositive at baseline. Spike-specific TCR repertoires showed rising breadth and depth after two AZD1222 doses.

The germline V and J ends were trimmed by 5 bases and 9 bases, with 10 bases remaining between them. Germline loops: CDR1 SGHVS, CDR2 FQNEAQ. The CDR3 is 11 residues long. Profiled with immunoSEQ multiplex PCR; TCRdb holds only in-frame clones, not every one. The sample holds tens of thousands of clones, approximately 81% seen once. Sequencing was performed on peripheral blood, taken on day 0 of AZD1222 vaccination. The TCR sequence derives from an adult in good health. The V and J genes are TRBV7-8 and TRBJ2-5; D is uncertain. The CDR3 here is CASSPQVAQYF. CDR3 nucleotide sequence: TGTGCCAGCAGCCCGCAGGTGGCCCAGTACTTC.